The 15 T cell receptor beta chains in this list originate from one sample, sequenced in a study of cytomegalovirus exposure and HLA in healthy donors. The PCR used 60 Vbeta and 13 Jbeta primers. Assay used: immunoSEQ multiplex PCR; TCRdb lists only in-frame clones, some missing. The repertoire holds approximately 120,000 clones, with over 60% as singletons. The sequencing input was PBMCs. The receptors were gathered from a young man in good health and CMV-seronegative.

CDR3 bases: TGCGCCAGCAGCCCGCTAAAAAACATTGACCCAGGGAACACTGAAGCTTTCTTT. Protein: CASSPLKNIDPGNTEAFF. The V gene is TRBV10-1, the J gene TRBJ1-1; D is undetermined. CDR1 WNHNN and CDR2 SYGVQD come from the germline V gene (reference sequence). The CDR3 is 18 amino acids. The V and J ends lost 6 bases and 1 base respectively, with 24 bases between them.

The genes are TRBV27 and TRBJ2-3; 8 bases are a match to TRBD1. The V segment lost 3 bases and the J segment 5 bases; nucleotides outside the gene matches: 7. This CDR3 is 15 amino acids long. Germline V CDR1 and CDR2: MNHEY, SMNVEV (reference sequence). The CDR3: CASSFPGGRGDTQYF. The CDR3 coding sequence is TGTGCCAGCAGTTTCCCAGGGGGCCGAGGAGATACGCAGTATTTT.

The rearrangement links TRBV6-1 to TRBJ2-1; 7 bases are a match to TRBD2. Germline values: CDR1 MNHNS, CDR2 SASEGT. The V segment lost 4 bases and the J segment 0 bases; nucleotides outside the gene matches: 9. The CDR3 spans 17 residues. The CDR3 spells CASSGPRLADSYNEQFF. In DNA, the CDR3 is TGTGCCAGCAGTGGACCCAGGCTAGCGGACTCCTACAATGAGCAGTTCTTC.

The count of this clone is one. The rearrangement uses TRBV7-3 and TRBJ2-5; D is perhaps TRBD1 (5 bases). The CDR3 loop spans 16 amino acids. From germline, CDR1 is SGHTA and CDR2 FQGTGA. Between the trimmed V and J ends, which lost 1 base and 5 bases, there was a span of 17 bases. CDR3 residues: CASSLNSGSKGETQYF. In DNA, the CDR3 is TGTGCCAGCAGCTTAAATTCAGGGTCTAAAGGGGAGACCCAGTACTTC.

V and J are TRBV7-2 and TRBJ1-2; 9 nucleotides align to TRBD1. CDR1 is SGHTA and CDR2 is FQGNSA in the germline V gene. V was clipped by 2 bases and J by 4 bases; unmatched bases: 5. The CDR3 runs to 15 residues. The CDR3 DNA is TGTGCCAGCAGCTTATCTACAGGGGGCGGCTATGGCTACACCTTC. Its protein is CASSLSTGGGYGYTF.

The chain is built from TRBV28 and TRBJ2-7; 7 bases match TRBD1. Germline-derived CDR1 and CDR2 are MDHEN and SYDVKM. CDR3 size: 15 residues. The V gene end was trimmed by 2 bases and the J gene end by 6 bases; junction bases not matched to a gene: 10. CDR3 nucleotides: TGTGCCAGCAGTTTAGGGGCACAGGGGTCCGGCGAGCAGTACTTC. Translating gives CASSLGAQGSGEQYF.

This sequence joins TRBV7-8 and TRBJ2-7; D is uncertain. Germline values: CDR1 SGHVS, CDR2 FQNEAQ. The CDR3 length is 13 residues. The V and J ends lost 0 bases and 4 bases respectively, with 7 bases between them. CDR3 DNA: TGTGCCAGCAGCTTAGCCCCCCCTTACGAGCAGTACTTC. Its protein is CASSLAPPYEQYF. The variable domain in full, completed from reference TRBV7-8 and TRBJ2-7, reads GAGVSQSPRYKVAKRGQDVALRCDPISGHVSLFWYQQALGQGPEFLTYFQNEAQLDKSGLPSDRFFAERPEGSVSTLKIQRTQQEDSAVYLCASSLAPPYEQYFGPGTRLTVT.

This sequence joins TRBV4-1 and TRBJ2-4; 9 nucleotides line up with TRBD2. With V trimmed by 3 bases and J by 6 bases, 9 bases remained unmatched. Germline V gives CDR1 MGHRA, CDR2 YSYEKL. The CDR3 consists of 16 residues. For the CDR3, the DNA is TGCGCCAGCAGCCACCCTGGACAAGCGGGAGGAAACATTCAGTACTTC. Its translation is CASSHPGQAGGNIQYF.

This clone has only one observation. This chain joins TRBV6-1 and TRBJ2-5; 9 bases are shared with TRBD2. The CDR3 sequence is 15 residues long. CDR1 is MNHNS, CDR2 SASEGT, per germline. V was clipped by 5 bases and J by 3 bases; unmatched bases: 7. Here the CDR3 DNA reads TGTGCCAGCAGTCCCCTAGCGGGGCGTGAAGAGACCCAGTACTTC. Translated, it gives CASSPLAGREETQYF.

Here the CDR3 DNA reads TGTGCCTGGAGCTACGCTAGCGGGTTGTTGGAGACCCAGTACTTC. Its translation: CAWSYASGLLETQYF. This chain links TRBV30 with TRBJ2-5, with TRBD2 identical over 8 bases. Looked up from germline, CDR1 is GTSNPN and CDR2 is SVGIG (reference sequence). The CDR3 sequence is 15 residues long. V gave up 3 bases and J gave up 5 bases; unmatched junction bases: 11.

This clone was counted only a few times. The CDR3 DNA is TGTGCCTGGAGTATCGACAGCTACAATGAGCAGTTCTTC. It translates to CAWSIDSYNEQFF. V is TRBV30 and J is TRBJ2-1, with TRBD1 as a possible D gene (5 bases). The V end was cut by 2 bases, the J end by 3 bases, with 8 bases between. Germline V CDR1 and CDR2: GTSNPN, SVGIG (reference sequence). CDR3 length equals 13 residues.

In its sample, this clone was seen once. V is TRBV28 and J is TRBJ2-1, with D unclear. Germline loops: CDR1 MDHEN, CDR2 SYDVKM. V lost 5 bases and J 7 bases, leaving 6 bases between the germline ends. This CDR3 contains 11 residues. The CDR3 loop reads CASSTQNEQFF. The CDR3 region has the DNA TGTGCCAGCAGTACACAAAATGAGCAGTTCTTC.

This sequence joins TRBV21-1 and TRBJ1-2. TRBV21-1 is a pseudogene. This CDR3 spans 17 amino acids. CDR3 sequence: CASSKLVGGESNYGYTF. As DNA, the CDR3 is TGTGCCAGCAGCAAATTGGTCGGAGGGGAGTCTAACTATGGCTACACCTTC.

This clone was counted between two and nine times. The rearrangement uses TRBV18 and TRBJ2-7; D call uncertain. V was trimmed by 3 bases and J by 3 bases, leaving 15 bases between them. The CDR3 is 15 amino acids. CDR1 is KGHSH, CDR2 LQKENI, per germline. The CDR3 sequence is CASSPLQTSNYEQYF. The DNA for the CDR3 is TGTGCCAGCTCACCCCTACAGACGAGTAACTACGAGCAGTACTTC.

This clone was seen just once. The V and J genes are TRBV7-3 and TRBJ2-5; TRBD2 aligns across 9 bases. After removal of 8 bases from V and 2 bases from J, the junction contained 15 bases not matched to a gene. CDR1 and CDR2 (germline): SGHTA, FQGTGA. The CDR3 runs 17 residues. The CDR3 spells CASGWAGRLAVQETQYF. The CDR3 DNA is TGTGCCAGCGGCTGGGCTGGGCGACTAGCGGTTCAAGAGACCCAGTACTTC. Full variable domain (outside the CDR3, taken from reference TRBV7-3 and TRBJ2-5): GAGVSQTPSNKVTEKGKYVELRCDPISGHTALYWYRQSLGQGPEFLIYFQGTGAADDSGLPNDRFFAVRPEGSVSTLKIQRTERGDSAVYLCASGWAGRLAVQETQYFGPGTRLLVL.